This T cell receptor beta chain was documented in a study of blood T cells in healthy people across ages. Broader study findings: PBMCs went unsorted, and a conclusive naive versus antigen-experienced comparison was therefore prevented.

The germline V gene encodes CDR1 LGHNA and CDR2 YSLEER. The CDR3 contains 18 residues. V was cut by 0 bases and J by 2 bases, with 20 bases left in between. No fewer than 7 million PBMCs went into each sample. As regards this clonotype: The antigen is not known.

With a J-beta primer mix and a sample-barcoded 5' primer, a second PCR ran 7 to 11 cycles. Each sample provided no less than 2.5 million CDR3-containing paired-end reads. TCRdb analysed the 5' RACE reads with MiXCR anew, one entry per CDR3 protein. In the table there are 1,500,000 or so distinct CDR3 sequences, approximately 43% of which are singletons. The sample taken for sequencing was blood. The V and J genes are TRBV4-3 and TRBJ2-7; a weak D match, TRBD1 (6 bases). The source is a young woman in good health. CDR3 DNA sequence: TGCGCCAGCAGCCAAGATTGGAATACAGGGAGATTCGCCTACGAGCAGTACTTC. This sequence encodes CASSQDWNTGRFAYEQYF.